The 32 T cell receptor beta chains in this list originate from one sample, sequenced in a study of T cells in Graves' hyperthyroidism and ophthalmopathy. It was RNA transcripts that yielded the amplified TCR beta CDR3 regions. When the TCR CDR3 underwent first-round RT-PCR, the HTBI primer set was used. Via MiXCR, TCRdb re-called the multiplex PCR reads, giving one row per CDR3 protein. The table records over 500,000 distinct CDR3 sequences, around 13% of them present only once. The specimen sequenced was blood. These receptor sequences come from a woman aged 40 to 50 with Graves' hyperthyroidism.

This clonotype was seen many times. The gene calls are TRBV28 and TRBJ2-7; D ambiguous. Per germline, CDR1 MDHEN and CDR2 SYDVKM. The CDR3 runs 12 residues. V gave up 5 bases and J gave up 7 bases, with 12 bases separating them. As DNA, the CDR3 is TGTGCCAGCAGTCCAGTGATCGGAGAGCAGTACTTC. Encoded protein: CASSPVIGEQYF.

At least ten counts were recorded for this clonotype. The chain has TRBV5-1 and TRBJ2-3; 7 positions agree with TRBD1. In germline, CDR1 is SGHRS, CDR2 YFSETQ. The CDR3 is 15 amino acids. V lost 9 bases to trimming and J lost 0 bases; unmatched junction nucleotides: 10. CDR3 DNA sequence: TGCGCCACACGAGACAGGGACCAAAGCACAGATACGCAGTATTTT. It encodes CATRDRDQSTDTQYF.

The CDR3 loop reads CASSAGQGLSGEQFF. The CDR3 coding sequence is TGTGCCAGCAGCGCCGGACAGGGGTTAAGTGGTGAGCAGTTCTTC. J is TRBJ2-1 and V is TRBV9, with 9 bases lining up with TRBD1. V gave up 3 bases and J gave up 9 bases; unmatched junction bases: 10. Germline CDR1 and CDR2: SGDLS and YYNGEE. The CDR3 has 15 amino acids.

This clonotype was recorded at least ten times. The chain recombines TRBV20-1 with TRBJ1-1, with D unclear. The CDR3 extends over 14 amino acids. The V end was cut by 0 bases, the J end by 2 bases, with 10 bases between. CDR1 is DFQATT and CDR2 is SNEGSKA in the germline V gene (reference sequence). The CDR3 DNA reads TGCAGTGCTAGAGATTTGTTGGCTAACACTGAAGCTTTCTTT. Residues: CSARDLLANTEAFF.

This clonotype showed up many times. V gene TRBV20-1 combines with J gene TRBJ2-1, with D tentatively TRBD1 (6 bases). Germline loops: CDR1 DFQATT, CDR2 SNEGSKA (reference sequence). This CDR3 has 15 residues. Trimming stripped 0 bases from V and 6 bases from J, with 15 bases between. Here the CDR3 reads CSARDGRGSGNEQFF. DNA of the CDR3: TGCAGTGCTAGAGACGGCAGGGGTTCTGGCAATGAGCAGTTCTTC.

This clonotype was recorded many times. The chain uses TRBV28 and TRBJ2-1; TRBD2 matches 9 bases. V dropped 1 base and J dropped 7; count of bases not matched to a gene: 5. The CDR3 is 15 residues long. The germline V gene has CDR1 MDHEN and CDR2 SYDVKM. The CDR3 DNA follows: TGTGCCAGCAGTTTATCCTTTAGCGGGAGTAATGAGCAGTTCTTC. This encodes CASSLSFSGSNEQFF.

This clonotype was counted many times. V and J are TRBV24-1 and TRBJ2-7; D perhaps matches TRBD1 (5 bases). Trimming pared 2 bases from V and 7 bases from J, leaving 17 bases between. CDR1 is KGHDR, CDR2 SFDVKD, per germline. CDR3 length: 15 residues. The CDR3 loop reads CATSDSGLQGREQYF. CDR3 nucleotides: TGTGCCACCAGTGATTCCGGGCTCCAGGGCCGGGAGCAGTACTTC.

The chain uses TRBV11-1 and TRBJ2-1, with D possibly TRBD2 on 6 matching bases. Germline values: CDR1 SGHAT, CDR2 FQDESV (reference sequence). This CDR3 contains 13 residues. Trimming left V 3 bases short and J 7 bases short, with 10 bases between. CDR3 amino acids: CASSFTSLNEQFF. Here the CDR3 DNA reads TGTGCCAGCAGCTTCACTAGCCTGAATGAGCAGTTCTTC.

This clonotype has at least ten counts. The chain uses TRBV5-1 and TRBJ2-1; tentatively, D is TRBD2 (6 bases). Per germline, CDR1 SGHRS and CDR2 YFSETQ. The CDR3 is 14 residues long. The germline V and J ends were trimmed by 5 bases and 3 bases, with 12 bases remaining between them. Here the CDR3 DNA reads TGCGCCAGCAGACCACTAGCAAGCTACAATGAGCAGTTCTTC. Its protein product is CASRPLASYNEQFF.

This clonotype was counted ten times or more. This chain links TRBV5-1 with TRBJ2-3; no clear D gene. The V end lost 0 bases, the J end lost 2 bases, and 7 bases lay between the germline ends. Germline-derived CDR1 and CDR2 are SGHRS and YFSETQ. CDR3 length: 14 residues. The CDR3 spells CASSLATATDTQYF. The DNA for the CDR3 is TGCGCCAGCAGCTTGGCAACAGCCACAGATACGCAGTATTTT.

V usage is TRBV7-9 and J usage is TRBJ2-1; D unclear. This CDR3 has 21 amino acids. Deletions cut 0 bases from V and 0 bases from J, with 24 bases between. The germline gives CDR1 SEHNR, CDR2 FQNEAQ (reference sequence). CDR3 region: CASSLAVSWPTTENSYNEQFF. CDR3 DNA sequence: TGTGCCAGCAGCTTAGCCGTCTCGTGGCCGACCACAGAAAACTCCTACAATGAGCAGTTCTTC.

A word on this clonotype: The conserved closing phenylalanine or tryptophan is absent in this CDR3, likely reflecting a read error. CDR3 in amino acids: CASRPLADTYNEQFS. The CDR3, as DNA: TGTGCCAGCAGACCCCTAGCGGACACCTACAATGAGCAGTTCTCC. This chain joins TRBV6-2 or TRBV6-3 and TRBJ2-1; 7 positions match TRBD2. Germline loops: CDR1 MNHEY, CDR2 SVGEGT. The CDR3 is made up of 15 amino acids. V was clipped by 6 bases and J by 2 bases; unmatched bases: 7.

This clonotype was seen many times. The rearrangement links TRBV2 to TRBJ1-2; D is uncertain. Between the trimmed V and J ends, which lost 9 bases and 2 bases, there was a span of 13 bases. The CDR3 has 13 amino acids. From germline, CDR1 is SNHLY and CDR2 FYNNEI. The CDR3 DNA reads TGTGCCAGTCACGTGGGTAGGAACTATGGCTACACCTTC. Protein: CASHVGRNYGYTF. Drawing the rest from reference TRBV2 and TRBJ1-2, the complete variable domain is EPEVTQTPSHQVTQMGQEVILRCVPISNHLYFYWYRQILGQKVEFLVSFYNNEISEKSEIFDDQFSVERPDGSNFTLKIRSTKLEDSAMYFCASHVGRNYGYTFGSGTRLTVV.

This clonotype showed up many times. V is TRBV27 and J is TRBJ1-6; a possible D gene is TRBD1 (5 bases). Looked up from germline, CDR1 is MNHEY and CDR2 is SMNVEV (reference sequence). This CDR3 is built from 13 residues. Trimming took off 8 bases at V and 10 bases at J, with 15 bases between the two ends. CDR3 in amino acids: CASGPGLGSPLHF. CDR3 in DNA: TGTGCCAGCGGACCAGGGTTAGGCTCACCCCTCCACTTT.

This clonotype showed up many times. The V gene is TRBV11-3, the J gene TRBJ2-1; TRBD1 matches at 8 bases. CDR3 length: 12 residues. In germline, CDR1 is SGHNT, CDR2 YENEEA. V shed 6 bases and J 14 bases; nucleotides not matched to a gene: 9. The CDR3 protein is CASRDGQGVKFF. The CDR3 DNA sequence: TGTGCCAGCAGAGATGGACAGGGCGTCAAGTTCTTC.

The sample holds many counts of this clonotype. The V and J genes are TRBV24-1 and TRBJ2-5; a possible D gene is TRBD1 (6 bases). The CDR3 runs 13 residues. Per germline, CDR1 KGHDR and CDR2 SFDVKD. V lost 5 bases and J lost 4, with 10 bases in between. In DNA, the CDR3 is TGTGCCACCAGTGGGGGGCGCGGAGAGACCCAGTACTTC. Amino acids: CATSGGRGETQYF.

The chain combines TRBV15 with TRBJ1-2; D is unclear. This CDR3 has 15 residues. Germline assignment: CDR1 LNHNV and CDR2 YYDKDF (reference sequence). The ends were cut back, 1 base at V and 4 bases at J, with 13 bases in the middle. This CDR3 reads CATSRVGGSAYGYTF. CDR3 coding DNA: TGTGCCACCAGCAGAGTAGGAGGGTCGGCCTATGGCTACACCTTC. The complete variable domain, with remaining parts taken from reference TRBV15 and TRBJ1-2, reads DAMVIQNPRYQVTQFGKPVTLSCSQTLNHNVMYWYQQKSSQAPKLLFHYYDKDFNNEADTPDNFQSRRPNTSFCFLDIRSPGLGDTAMYLCATSRVGGSAYGYTFGSGTRLTVV.

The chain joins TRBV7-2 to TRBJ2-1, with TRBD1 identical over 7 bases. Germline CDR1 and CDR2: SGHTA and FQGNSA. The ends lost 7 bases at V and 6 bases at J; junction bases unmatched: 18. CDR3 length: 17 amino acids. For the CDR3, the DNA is TGTGCCAGCAACCCAAATACCGGGACAGTAATAATCAATGAGCAGTTCTTC. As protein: CASNPNTGTVIINEQFF.

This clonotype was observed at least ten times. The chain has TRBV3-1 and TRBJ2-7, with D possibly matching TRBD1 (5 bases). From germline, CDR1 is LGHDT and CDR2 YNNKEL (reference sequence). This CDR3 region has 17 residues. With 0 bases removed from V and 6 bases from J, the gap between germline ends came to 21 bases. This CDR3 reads CASSQEGGITWGREQYF. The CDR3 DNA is TGTGCCAGCAGCCAAGAAGGTGGGATAACGTGGGGCCGCGAGCAGTACTTC.

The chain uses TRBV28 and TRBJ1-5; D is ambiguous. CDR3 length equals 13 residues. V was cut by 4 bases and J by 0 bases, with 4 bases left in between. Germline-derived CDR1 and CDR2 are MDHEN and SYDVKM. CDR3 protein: CASSSNSNQPQHF. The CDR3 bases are TGTGCCAGCAGTTCTAATAGCAATCAGCCCCAGCATTTT. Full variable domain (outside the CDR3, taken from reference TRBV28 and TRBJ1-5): DVKVTQSSRYLVKRTGEKVFLECVQDMDHENMFWYRQDPGLGLRLIYFSYDVKMKEKGDIPEGYSVSREKKERFSLILESASTNQTSMYLCASSSNSNQPQHFGDGTRLSIL.

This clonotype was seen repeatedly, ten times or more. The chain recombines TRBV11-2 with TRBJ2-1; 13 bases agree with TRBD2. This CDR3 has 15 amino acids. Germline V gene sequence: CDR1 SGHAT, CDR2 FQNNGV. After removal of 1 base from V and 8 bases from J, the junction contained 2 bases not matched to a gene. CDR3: CASSLVGTSGDEQFF. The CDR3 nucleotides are TGTGCCAGCAGCTTAGTTGGGACTAGCGGGGATGAGCAGTTCTTC. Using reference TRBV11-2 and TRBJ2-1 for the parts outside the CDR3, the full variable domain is EAGVAQSPRYKIIEKRQSVAFWCNPISGHATLYWYQQILGQGPKLLIQFQNNGVVDDSQLPKDRFSAERLKGVDSTLKIQPAKLEDSAVYLCASSLVGTSGDEQFFGPGTRLTVL.

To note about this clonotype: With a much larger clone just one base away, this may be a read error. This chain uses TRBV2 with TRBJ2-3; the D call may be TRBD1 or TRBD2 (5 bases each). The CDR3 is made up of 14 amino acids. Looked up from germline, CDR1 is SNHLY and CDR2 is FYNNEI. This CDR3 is CASRTDPSTDTRYF. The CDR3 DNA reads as TGTGCCAGCAGGACAGACCCTAGCACAGATACGCGGTATTTT. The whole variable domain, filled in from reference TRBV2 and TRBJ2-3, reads EPEVTQTPSHQVTQMGQEVILRCVPISNHLYFYWYRQILGQKVEFLVSFYNNEISEKSEIFDDQFSVERPDGSNFTLKIRSTKLEDSAMYFCASRTDPSTDTRYFGPGTRLTVL.

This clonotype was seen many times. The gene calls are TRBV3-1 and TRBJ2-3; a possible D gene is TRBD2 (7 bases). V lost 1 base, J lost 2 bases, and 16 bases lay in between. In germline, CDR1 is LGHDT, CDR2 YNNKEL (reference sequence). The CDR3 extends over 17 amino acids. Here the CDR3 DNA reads TGTGCCAGCAGCCAAGTGGATGAGCGGGACACCACAGATACGCAGTATTTT. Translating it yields CASSQVDERDTTDTQYF.

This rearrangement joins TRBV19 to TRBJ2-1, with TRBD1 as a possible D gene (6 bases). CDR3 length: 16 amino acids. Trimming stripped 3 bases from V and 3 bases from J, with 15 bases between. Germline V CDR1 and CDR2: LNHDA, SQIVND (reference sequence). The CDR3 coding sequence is TGTGCCAGTAGTATTAAACAGGGCGCGAGCTACAATGAGCAGTTCTTC. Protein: CASSIKQGASYNEQFF.

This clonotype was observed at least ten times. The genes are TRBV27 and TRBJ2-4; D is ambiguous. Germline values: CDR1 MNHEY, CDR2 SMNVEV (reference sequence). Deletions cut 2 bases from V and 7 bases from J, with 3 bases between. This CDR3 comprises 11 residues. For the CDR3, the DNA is TGTGCCAGCAGTTTAGGGAACATTCAGTACTTC. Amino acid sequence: CASSLGNIQYF.

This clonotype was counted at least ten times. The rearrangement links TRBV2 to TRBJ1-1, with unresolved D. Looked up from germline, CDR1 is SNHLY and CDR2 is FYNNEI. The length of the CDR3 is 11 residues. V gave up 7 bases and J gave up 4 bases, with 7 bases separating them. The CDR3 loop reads CASKWSTEAFF. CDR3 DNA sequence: TGTGCCAGCAAGTGGAGCACTGAAGCTTTCTTT.

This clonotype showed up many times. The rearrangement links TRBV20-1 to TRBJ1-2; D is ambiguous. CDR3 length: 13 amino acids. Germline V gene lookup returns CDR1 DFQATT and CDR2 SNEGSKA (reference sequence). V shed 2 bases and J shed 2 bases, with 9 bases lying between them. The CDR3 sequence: CSARTGKNYGYTF. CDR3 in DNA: TGCAGTGCTAGAACTGGGAAAAACTATGGCTACACCTTC.

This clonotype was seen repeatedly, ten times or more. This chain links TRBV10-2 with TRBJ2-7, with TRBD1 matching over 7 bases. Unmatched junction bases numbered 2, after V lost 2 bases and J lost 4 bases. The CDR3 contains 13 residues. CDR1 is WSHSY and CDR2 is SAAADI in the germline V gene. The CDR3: CASSENRGYEQYF. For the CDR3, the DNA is TGCGCCAGCAGTGAGAACAGGGGATACGAGCAGTACTTC.

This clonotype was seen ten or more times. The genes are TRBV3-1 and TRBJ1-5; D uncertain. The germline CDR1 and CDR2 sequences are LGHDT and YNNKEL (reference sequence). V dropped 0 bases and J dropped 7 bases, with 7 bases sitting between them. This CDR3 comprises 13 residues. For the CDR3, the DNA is TGTGCCAGCAGCCAAGAAGTGGGCCAGCCCCAGCATTTT. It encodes CASSQEVGQPQHF.

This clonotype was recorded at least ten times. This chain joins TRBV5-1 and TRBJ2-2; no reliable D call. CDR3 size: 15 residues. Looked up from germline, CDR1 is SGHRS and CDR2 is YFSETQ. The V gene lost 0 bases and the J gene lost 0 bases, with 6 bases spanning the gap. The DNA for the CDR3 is TGCGCCAGCAGCTTGGGCTACTCGAACACCGGGGAGCTGTTTTTT. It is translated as CASSLGYSNTGELFF. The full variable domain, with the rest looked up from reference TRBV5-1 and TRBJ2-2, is KAGVTQTPRYLIKTRGQQVTLSCSPISGHRSVSWYQQTPGQGLQFLFEYFSETQRNKGNFPGRFSGRQFSNSRSEMNVSTLELGDSALYLCASSLGYSNTGELFFGEGSRLTVL.

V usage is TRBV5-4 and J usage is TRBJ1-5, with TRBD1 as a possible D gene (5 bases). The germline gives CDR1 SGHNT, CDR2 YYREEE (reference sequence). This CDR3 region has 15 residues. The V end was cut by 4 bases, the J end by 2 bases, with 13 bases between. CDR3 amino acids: CASSQGGSRNQPQHF. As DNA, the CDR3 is TGTGCCAGCAGCCAGGGAGGTTCTCGCAATCAGCCCCAGCATTTT. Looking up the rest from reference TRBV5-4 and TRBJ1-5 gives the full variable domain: ETGVTQSPTHLIKTRGQQVTLRCSSQSGHNTVSWYQQALGQGPQFIFQYYREEENGRGNFPPRFSGLQFPNYSSELNVNALELDDSALYLCASSQGGSRNQPQHFGDGTRLSIL.

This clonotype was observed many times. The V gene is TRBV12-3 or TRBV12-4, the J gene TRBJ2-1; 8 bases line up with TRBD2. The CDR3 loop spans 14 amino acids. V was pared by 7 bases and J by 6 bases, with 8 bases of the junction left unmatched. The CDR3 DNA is TGTGCCAGCAACTGGGGTAGCGGGACCAATGAGCAGTTCTTC. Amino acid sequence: CASNWGSGTNEQFF.